Below are 15 T cell receptor beta chains sequenced from a single sample in a study of T cell repertoires in cytomegalovirus infection. TCRdb reprocessed the reads via MiXCR and lists one record per CDR3 protein. The profile shows about 900,000 distinct CDR3 sequences, approximately 31% of them singletons. Antigens of these TCRs are unknown. The specimen comprised cultured CD8+ T cells from PBMCs, sampled from culture after CMV antigen stimulation. The receptors stem from a human donor in good health (CMV status not recorded). Some clones in this sample may be carry-over from other donors' samples.

The chain couples TRBV7-2 to TRBJ1-2; possible D gene TRBD1, 6 bases. Germline lookup yields CDR1 SGHTA and CDR2 FQGNSA. CDR3 size: 16 residues. Trimming removed 5 bases at V and 4 bases at J, with 20 bases between. The CDR3 protein is CASSPHGQNLLYGYTF. The DNA of the CDR3 is TGTGCCAGCAGCCCCCACGGACAGAACCTTCTCTATGGCTACACCTTC.

A few counts support this clonotype. The J gene is TRBJ2-7, the V gene TRBV6-2 or TRBV6-3; D is undetermined. This CDR3 comprises 15 residues. Trimming left V 0 bases short and J 2 bases short, with 11 bases between. Per the germline V gene, CDR1 is MNHEY and CDR2 is SVGEGT. Written as DNA, the CDR3 is TGTGCCAGCAGTTACTCCATAGCCTTCGCCTACGAGCAGTACGTC. Translated: CASSYSIAFAYEQYV.

Many counts were recorded for this clonotype. This rearrangement joins TRBV7-9 to TRBJ1-2, with D unresolved. V lost 5 bases and J 1 base, leaving 14 bases between the germline ends. Germline V gene data show CDR1 as SEHNR and CDR2 as FQNEAQ (reference sequence). The CDR3 has 15 amino acids. This CDR3 reads CASSPLPGRNYGYTF. Written as DNA, the CDR3 is TGTGCCAGCAGCCCCTTACCGGGCCGTAACTATGGCTACACCTTC.

This clonotype appeared many times. This chain joins TRBV12-3 or TRBV12-4 and TRBJ2-2; 7 nucleotides agree with TRBD1. After removal of 3 bases from V and 7 bases from J, the junction contained 5 bases not matched to a gene. The CDR3 has 14 amino acids. The CDR3 is CASSFRQGDGELFF. CDR3 bases: TGTGCCAGCAGTTTCCGGCAGGGGGACGGGGAGCTGTTTTTT.

In this sample, this clonotype turned up a few times. The gene calls are TRBV4-1 and TRBJ2-3, with 11 positions matching TRBD1. The CDR3 extends over 15 amino acids. Trimming cost V 4 bases and J 7 bases; bases outside gene matches: 7. CDR1 and CDR2 from the germline V gene are MGHRA and YSYEKL. The CDR3 bases are TGCGCCAGCAGCCCGGACAGGGGGCGTTCCAATACGCAGTATTTT. Encoded protein: CASSPDRGRSNTQYF.

The chain joins TRBV7-6 to TRBJ2-1; a possible D gene is TRBD2 (5 bases). Trimming shortened V by 1 base and J by 7 bases, and 17 bases separated the two germline ends. Germline V gene data show CDR1 as SGHVS and CDR2 as FNYEAQ. This CDR3 comprises 16 residues. CDR3 loop: CASSLEADFWINEQFF. The CDR3 nucleotides read TGTGCCAGCAGCTTAGAGGCGGACTTTTGGATAAATGAGCAGTTCTTC.

V and J are TRBV7-9 and TRBJ2-7, with D possibly matching TRBD2 (6 bases). V lost 5 bases and J lost 3, with 20 bases in between. The CDR3 consists of 16 residues. Germline V gives CDR1 SEHNR, CDR2 FQNEAQ (reference sequence). CDR3 sequence (DNA): TGTGCCAGCAGCACTAGCACCTACCCCGAGGGCTACGAGCAGTACTTC. Its translation is CASSTSTYPEGYEQYF.

There are a few counts of this clonotype. The chain carries TRBV5-6 and TRBJ2-1, with a weak D call TRBD2 (5 bases). The CDR3 is 16 residues long. V was shortened by 0 bases and J by 8 bases, with 18 bases between the two germline ends. Germline CDR1 SGHDT, CDR2 YYEEEE. The CDR3 bases are TGTGCCAGCAGCTTGGTGGCACTAGTAAAAGCAGATGAGCAGTTCTTC. Translation: CASSLVALVKADEQFF.

This clonotype was seen ten or more times. The chain has TRBV7-8 and TRBJ2-5; 7 positions match TRBD2. The germline gives CDR1 SGHVS, CDR2 FQNEAQ. The V segment lost 0 bases and the J segment 3 bases; nucleotides outside the gene matches: 4. This CDR3 is 15 amino acids long. The CDR3 sequence: CASSLAGLGEETQYF. The CDR3 DNA reads TGTGCCAGCAGCTTAGCAGGACTAGGTGAAGAGACCCAGTACTTC. Variable domain in full (rest from reference TRBV7-8 and TRBJ2-5): GAGVSQSPRYKVAKRGQDVALRCDPISGHVSLFWYQQALGQGPEFLTYFQNEAQLDKSGLPSDRFFAERPEGSVSTLKIQRTQQEDSAVYLCASSLAGLGEETQYFGPGTRLLVL.

J is TRBJ1-1 and V is TRBV12-3 or TRBV12-4; TRBD1 matches 7 bases. The V segment lost 3 bases and the J segment 4 bases; nucleotides outside the gene matches: 11. This CDR3 contains 16 residues. The CDR3 DNA is TGTGCCAGCAGTTTCTGGGCAAGGGGGCCGGGCACTGAAGCTTTCTTT. This translates into CASSFWARGPGTEAFF.

This clonotype has just a few counts. CDR3 nucleotides: TGTGCCAGCAGTGACTCCCCGGGCTACGAGCAGTACTTC. Protein: CASSDSPGYEQYF. The chain carries TRBV6-4 and TRBJ2-7; the D is unclear. The CDR3 totals 13 residues. The V gene lost 0 bases and the J gene lost 3 bases, with 6 bases spanning the gap. In germline, CDR1 is MRHNA, CDR2 SNTAGT.

The chain recombines TRBV12-5 with TRBJ1-6; D call uncertain. V was clipped by 5 bases and J by 15 bases, with 8 bases between them. The CDR3 covers 10 residues. Germline assignment: CDR1 LGHNT and CDR2 FRNRAP. The CDR3 bases are TGTGCTAGTGGTCCCCATCGCCTCCACTTT. Protein: CASGPHRLHF.

The chain uses TRBV5-6 and TRBJ2-3; a weak D match, TRBD2 (6 bases). V gave up 3 bases and J gave up 1 base, with 15 bases separating them. This CDR3 has 16 amino acids. Germline-derived CDR1 and CDR2 are SGHDT and YYEEEE. CDR3 in DNA: TGTGCCAGCAGCTCGGACACGGGGGATGGCACAGATACGCAGTATTTT. Residues: CASSSDTGDGTDTQYF. Full variable domain (remainder filled in from reference TRBV5-6 and TRBJ2-3): DAGVTQSPTHLIKTRGQQVTLRCSPKSGHDTVSWYQQALGQGPQFIFQYYEEEERQRGNFPDRFSGHQFPNYSSELNVNALLLGDSALYLCASSSDTGDGTDTQYFGPGTRLTVL.

The CDR3 is CSVEQDYNEKLFF. CDR3 nucleotide sequence: TGCAGCGTTGAACAGGACTATAATGAAAAACTGTTTTTT. V and J are TRBV29-1 and TRBJ1-4; unclear D gene. Trimming shortened V by 2 bases and J by 4 bases, and 8 bases separated the two germline ends. The germline V gene has CDR1 SQVTM and CDR2 ANQGSEA. The CDR3 covers 13 residues.

Comments on this clonotype: A read error is possible here, since a much larger clone lies one base away. The rearrangement joins TRBV5-5 to TRBJ2-7, with a tentative D call TRBD1 (5 bases). Germline CDR1 and CDR2: SGHKS and YYEKEE (reference sequence). Trimming removed 2 bases from V and 0 bases from J, with 9 bases in between. This CDR3 region has 14 residues. The CDR3 loop is CASSFHRSSYEQYF. Here the CDR3 DNA reads TGTGCCAGCAGCTTCCACAGGAGCTCCTACGAGCAGTACTTC.